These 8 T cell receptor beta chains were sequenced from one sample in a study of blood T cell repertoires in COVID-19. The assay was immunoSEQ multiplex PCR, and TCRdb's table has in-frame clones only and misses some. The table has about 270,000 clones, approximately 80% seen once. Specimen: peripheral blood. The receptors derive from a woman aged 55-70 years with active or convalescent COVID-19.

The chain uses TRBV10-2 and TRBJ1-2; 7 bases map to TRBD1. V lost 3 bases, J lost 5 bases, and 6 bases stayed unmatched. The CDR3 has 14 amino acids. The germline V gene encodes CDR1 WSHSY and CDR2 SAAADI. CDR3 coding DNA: TGCGCCAGCAGTGACCGGGACAGCCCGTATGGCTACACCTTC. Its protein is CASSDRDSPYGYTF.

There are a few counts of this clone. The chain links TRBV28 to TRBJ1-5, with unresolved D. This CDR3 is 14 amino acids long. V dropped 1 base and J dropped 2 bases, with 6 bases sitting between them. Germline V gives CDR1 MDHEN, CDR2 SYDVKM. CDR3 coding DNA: TGTGCCAGCAGTTTATTACTGGGCAATCAGCCCCAGCATTTT. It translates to CASSLLLGNQPQHF. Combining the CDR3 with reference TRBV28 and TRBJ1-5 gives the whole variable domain DVKVTQSSRYLVKRTGEKVFLECVQDMDHENMFWYRQDPGLGLRLIYFSYDVKMKEKGDIPEGYSVSREKKERFSLILESASTNQTSMYLCASSLLLGNQPQHFGDGTRLSIL.

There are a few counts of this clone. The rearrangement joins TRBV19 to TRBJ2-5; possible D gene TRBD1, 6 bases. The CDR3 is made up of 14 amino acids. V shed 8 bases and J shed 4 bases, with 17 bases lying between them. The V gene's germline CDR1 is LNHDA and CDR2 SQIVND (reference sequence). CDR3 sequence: CASGEQGGGETQYF. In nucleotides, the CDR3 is TGTGCCAGTGGAGAACAGGGTGGTGGAGAGACCCAGTACTTC.

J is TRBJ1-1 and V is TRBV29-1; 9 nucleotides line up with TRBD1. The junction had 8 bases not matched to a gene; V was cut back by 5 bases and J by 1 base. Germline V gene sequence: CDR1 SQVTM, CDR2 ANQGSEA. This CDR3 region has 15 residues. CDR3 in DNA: TGCAGCGTTTTGGGACAGGGCAGTTGGAACACTGAAGCTTTCTTT. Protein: CSVLGQGSWNTEAFF.

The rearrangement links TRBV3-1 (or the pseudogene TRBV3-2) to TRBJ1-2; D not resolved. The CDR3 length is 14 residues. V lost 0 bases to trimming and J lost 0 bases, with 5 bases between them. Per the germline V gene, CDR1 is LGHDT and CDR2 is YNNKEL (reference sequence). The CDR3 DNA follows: TGTGCCAGCAGCCAAGAGAGTTCTAACTATGGCTACACCTTC. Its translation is CASSQESSNYGYTF.

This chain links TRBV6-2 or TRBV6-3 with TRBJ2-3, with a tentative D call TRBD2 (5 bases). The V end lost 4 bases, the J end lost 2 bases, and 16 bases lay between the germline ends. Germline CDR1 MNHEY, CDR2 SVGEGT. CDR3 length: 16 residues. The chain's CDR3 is CASSFELGSFTDTQYF. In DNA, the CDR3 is TGTGCCAGCAGTTTTGAACTAGGGAGCTTCACAGATACGCAGTATTTT.

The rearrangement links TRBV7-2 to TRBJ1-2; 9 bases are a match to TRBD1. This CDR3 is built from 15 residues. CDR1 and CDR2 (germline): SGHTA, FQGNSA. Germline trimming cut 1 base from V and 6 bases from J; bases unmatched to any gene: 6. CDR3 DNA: TGTGCCAGCAGCTTAGATGGGACAGGGCCCCATGGCTACACCTTC. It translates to CASSLDGTGPHGYTF. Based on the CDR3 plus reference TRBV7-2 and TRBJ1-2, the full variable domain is GAGVSQSPSNKVTEKGKDVELRCDPISGHTALYWYRQSLGQGLEFLIYFQGNSAPDKSGLPSDRFSAERTGGSVSTLTIQRTQQEDSAVYLCASSLDGTGPHGYTFGSGTRLTVV.

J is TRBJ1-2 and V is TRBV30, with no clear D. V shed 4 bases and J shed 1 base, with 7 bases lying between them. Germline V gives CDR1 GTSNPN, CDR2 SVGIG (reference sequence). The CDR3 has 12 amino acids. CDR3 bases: TGTGCCTGGACACGGGTTAACTATGGCTACACCTTC. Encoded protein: CAWTRVNYGYTF.